This entry features one T cell receptor (beta chain) sequence. Its antigen remains undetermined. The sample holds no much larger clone one base away, and base qualities are not on file. The record originates from a study of blood T cell repertoires in COVID-19 (dated by TCRdb to between 2020 and 2021). Study-wide context: Samples from collaborators originated in the United States, Italy and Spain and spanned both the acute and convalescent phases of COVID-19. Sample metadata almost always included a de-identified subject ID, COVID-19 status, age in years and sex. HLA class I and class II types, where available, came from metadata supplied by the sample provider rather than from assay-based typing. The prospective study material was composed of cDNA or gDNA derived from T cells, B-cell-depleted T cells, or PBMCs. The repertoires were released in a freely available public database meant as a resource for research on the immune response to SARS-CoV-2. Samples came from the ongoing ImmuneRACE study (first 160 participants) plus 1,254 subjects from 6 global collaborators. Subjects who had been exposed to COVID-19, were actively infected with it, or had recovered from it provided the deeply sampled blood TCRbeta repertoires that made up the dataset. The paper's findings and limits, for the study overall: How much clinical and demographic metadata was included differed by source and by participant, and the metadata was provided uncurated.

TCRbeta CDR3 regions were amplified from genomic DNA by means of the immunoSEQ Assay, a bias-controlled multiplex PCR. In the source study's methods: Nucleated cell counts per sample were estimated from amplification of reference gene primers within the assay. To quantify the absolute abundance of each unique TCRbeta CDR3 rearrangement, sequence reads were collapsed and filtered. For each sample, productive Simpson clonality was calculated as the square root of Simpson's diversity index over productive rearrangements. The source is immuneACCESS, and TCRdb retained only in-frame sequences with V and J called. Part of the clones is not carried over; for the studies checked, unresolved V genes explain less than half of this, and the remainder is unexplained. V and J calls and clone size are those listed in that table; D and trimming were worked out from the DNA. The sample table shows approximately 220,000 clones, and around 86% are seen once. 4% to 4.5% of the sample rests with the top ten.

Germline trimming amounts to 2 bases on V and 0 bases on J, with 3 as the count of junction bases outside the gene matches. The CDR3 holds 16 amino acids from the cysteine to the phenylalanine. The entry retains the CDR3 DNA only, 48 bases that are in frame from base 1. CDR1 and CDR2, per the germline V gene, are SGHAT and FQNNGV. Each collaborating institution followed its own protocols to collect whole blood in K2EDTA tubes. For TCRbeta analysis, collaborators shipped samples as frozen whole blood, isolated PBMCs, or DNA extracted from either of those sample types. The clonotype was recovered from a man between 45 and 60 years old with acute or convalescent COVID-19. Recombination joined TRBV11-2 with TRBJ1-3; 8 central bases correspond to TRBD1. The sequenced sample consisted of peripheral blood. The CDR3 amino acid sequence is: CASSLQGQGSGNTIYF. The nucleotide sequence is given as TGTGCCAGCAGCTTACAAGGACAGGGCTCTGGAAACACCATATATTTT.